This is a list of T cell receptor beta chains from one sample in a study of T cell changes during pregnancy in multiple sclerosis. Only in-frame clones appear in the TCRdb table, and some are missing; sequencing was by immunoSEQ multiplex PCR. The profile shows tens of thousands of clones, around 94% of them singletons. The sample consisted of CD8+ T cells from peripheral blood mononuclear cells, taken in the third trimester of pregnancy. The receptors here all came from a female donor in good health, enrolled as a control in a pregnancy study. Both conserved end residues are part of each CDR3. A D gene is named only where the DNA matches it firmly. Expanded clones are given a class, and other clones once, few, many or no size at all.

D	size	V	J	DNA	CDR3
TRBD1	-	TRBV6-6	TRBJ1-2	TGTGCCAGCAGTTATAGGACAGGGAGCTCCTATGGCTACACCTTC	CASSYRTGSSYGYTF
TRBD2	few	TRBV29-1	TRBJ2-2	TGCAGCGCCACGTCAGGGCTAGCGGGGAACACCGGGGAGCTGTTTTTT	CSATSGLAGNTGELFF
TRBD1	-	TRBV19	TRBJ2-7	TGTGCCAGTACCGGCTGGGACAGGGGGAACTACGAGCAGTACTTC	CASTGWDRGNYEQYF
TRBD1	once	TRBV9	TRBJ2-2	TGTGCCAGCAGCGAGCCGGGACAGCGGATGAACACCGGGGAGCTGTTTTTT	CASSEPGQRMNTGELFF
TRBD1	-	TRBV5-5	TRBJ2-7	TGTGCCAGCAGCTTGTACCGGGACAGATCCTACGAGCAGTACTTC	CASSLYRDRSYEQYF
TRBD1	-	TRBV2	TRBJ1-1	TGTGCCAGCAGTGACGGGGCAGGGGGCCTGAACACTGAAGCTTTCTTT	CASSDGAGGLNTEAFF
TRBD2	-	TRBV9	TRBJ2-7	TGTGCCAGCAGCGTAGATGGGACTAGCAGCTACGAGCAGTACTTC	CASSVDGTSSYEQYF
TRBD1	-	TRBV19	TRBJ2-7	TGTGCCAGTAGTATATGGACAGGGGGAGACGAGCAGTACTTC	CASSIWTGGDEQYF
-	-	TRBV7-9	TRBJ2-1	TGTGCCAGCAGCTTAGCGCCTAGTACCAATGAGCAGTTCTTC	CASSLAPSTNEQFF
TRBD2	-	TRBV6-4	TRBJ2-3	TGTGCCAGCAGTGAGGGGAGCGGGGGGTATGCGGCCGAAGCGCAGTATTTT	CASSEGSGGYAAEAQYF
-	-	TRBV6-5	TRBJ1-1	TGTGCCAGCAGTTACCAATCGGACACCCTCGCCATTGAAGCTTTCTTT	CASSYQSDTLAIEAFF
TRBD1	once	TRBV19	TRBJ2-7	TGTGCCAGTAGTTTGGACAGGGAGTACGAGCAGTACTTC	CASSLDREYEQYF
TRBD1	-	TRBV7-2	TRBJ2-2	TGTGCCAGCAGCGTGCGACAGGGGGGGAGCACCGGGGAGCTGTTTTTT	CASSVRQGGSTGELFF
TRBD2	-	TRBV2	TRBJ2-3	TGTGCCATGCGACTAGCGGGGGGGCTATGGGCAGATACGCAGTATTTT	CAMRLAGGLWADTQYF
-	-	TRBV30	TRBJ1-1	TGTGCCGGATCACAGGACGGGAACACTGAAGCTTTCTTT	CAGSQDGNTEAFF
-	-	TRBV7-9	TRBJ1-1	TGTGCCAGCAGCGCGACAGTGAACACTGAAGCTTTCTTT	CASSATVNTEAFF
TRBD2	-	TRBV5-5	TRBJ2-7	TGTGCCAGCAGCTTGGCTAGCGGGGGTGAATACTTATCCTACGAGCAGTACTTC	CASSLASGGEYLSYEQYF
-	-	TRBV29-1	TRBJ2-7	TGCAGCCTGTCGGGTCCCGAGCAGTACTTC	CSLSGPEQYF
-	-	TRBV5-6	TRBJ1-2	TGTGCCAGCAGCGTCGGCGGTGACTATGGCTACACCTTC	CASSVGGDYGYTF
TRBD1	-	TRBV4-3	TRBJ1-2	TGCGCCAGCAGCCAAAGTCTCCGGGACAGGGGGCTAAATGGCTACACCTTC	CASSQSLRDRGLNGYTF
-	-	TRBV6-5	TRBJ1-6	TGTGCCAGCAGTTACTCGAGGTCTCGCTATAATTCACCCCTCCACTTT	CASSYSRSRYNSPLHF
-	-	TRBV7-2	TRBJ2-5	TGTGCCAGCAGCCCAGACACCCAAGAGACCCAGTACTTC	CASSPDTQETQYF
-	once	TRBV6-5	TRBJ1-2	TGTGCCAGCAGTGCCTACAGGAGCTATGGCTACACCTTC	CASSAYRSYGYTF
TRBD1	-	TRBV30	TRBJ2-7	TGTGCCTGGAGTGTGTTATTCGGGCAGGGGGAATACGAGCAGTACTTC	CAWSVLFGQGEYEQYF
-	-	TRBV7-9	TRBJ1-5	TGTGCCAGCAGCTCCACCGACAGCTACAATCAGCCCCAGCATTTT	CASSSTDSYNQPQHF
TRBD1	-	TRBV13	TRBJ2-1	TGTGCCAGCAGCGAGGACAGGGGGAATGAGCAGTTCTTC	CASSEDRGNEQFF
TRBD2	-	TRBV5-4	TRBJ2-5	TGTGCCAGCAGTATCGGTGGGACTAGCGTAGAAGAGACCCAGTACTTC	CASSIGGTSVEETQYF
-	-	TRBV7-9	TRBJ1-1	TGTGCCAGCAGCTTAGACGTTAGGCGCGGGGAGGACACTGAAGCTTTCTTT	CASSLDVRRGEDTEAFF
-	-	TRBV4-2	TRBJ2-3	TGTGCCAGCAGCCAAGGTTACCAGAGCACAGATACGCAGTATTTT	CASSQGYQSTDTQYF
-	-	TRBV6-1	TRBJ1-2	TGTGCCAGCAGTGAAGTCTCTCTGCGGCTTAACTATGGCTACACCTTC	CASSEVSLRLNYGYTF
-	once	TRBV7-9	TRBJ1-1	TGTGCCAGCAGCCCTAGTTATTCGGGAACTGAAGCTTTCTTT	CASSPSYSGTEAFF
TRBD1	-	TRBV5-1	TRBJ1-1	TGCGCCAGCACCCCGAACAGGGGGCCGAGGAGCACTGAAGCTTTCTTT	CASTPNRGPRSTEAFF